A selection of T cell receptor beta chains follows, all from one sample in a study of cytomegalovirus exposure and HLA in healthy donors. TCRdb's copy holds only in-frame clones and misses some; the assay was immunoSEQ multiplex PCR. The repertoire holds 90,000 to 130,000 clones, with 88% as singletons. The sample comprised PBMCs. All receptors come from a woman younger than 45 in good health and CMV-seropositive. The conserved cysteine and the conserved F or W are not part of the CDR3 here. Only part of the rows carry a size: once, few, many, or a class if the clone is expanded.

clone_size: NA
j_call: TRBJ1-5
v_call: TRBV6-5
cdr3_aa: ASSPIQSQPQH

clone_size: NA
j_call: TRBJ2-7
v_call: TRBV28
cdr3_aa: ASSLLSWPPSGYEQY

clone_size: once
j_call: TRBJ1-2
v_call: TRBV27
cdr3_aa: ASSFDRAYGYT

clone_size: few
j_call: TRBJ2-3
v_call: TRBV30
cdr3_aa: AWKSGGIRDTQY

clone_size: NA
j_call: TRBJ2-7
v_call: TRBV6-1
cdr3_aa: ASRATGVGEQY

clone_size: once
j_call: TRBJ2-3
v_call: TRBV9
cdr3_aa: ASSVTTGSDTQY

clone_size: NA
j_call: TRBJ1-4
v_call: TRBV9
cdr3_aa: ASSVEGQSANEKLF

clone_size: NA
j_call: TRBJ2-1
v_call: TRBV7-9
cdr3_aa: ASSLESGTRPYNEQF

clone_size: NA
j_call: TRBJ2-2
v_call: TRBV4-1
cdr3_aa: ASSQGGLAANTGELF

clone_size: NA
j_call: TRBJ2-1
v_call: TRBV5-8
cdr3_aa: ASSGAPANNEQF

clone_size: NA
j_call: TRBJ2-4
v_call: TRBV7-2
cdr3_aa: ASSPFTGNVAKNIQY

clone_size: few
j_call: TRBJ1-4
v_call: TRBV4-2
cdr3_aa: ASSQGRPGQGGEKLF

clone_size: NA
j_call: TRBJ1-2
v_call: TRBV7-3
cdr3_aa: ASSSLTNRYGYT

clone_size: NA
j_call: TRBJ2-7
v_call: TRBV5-6
cdr3_aa: ASSLIYTGEQY

clone_size: once
j_call: TRBJ1-4
v_call: TRBV7-6
cdr3_aa: ASRNRQGPGGIEKLF

clone_size: few
j_call: TRBJ1-5
v_call: TRBV5-6
cdr3_aa: ASSRYNQPQH

clone_size: NA
j_call: TRBJ1-4
v_call: TRBV4-3
cdr3_aa: ASSGHIATNEKLF

clone_size: NA
j_call: TRBJ1-2
v_call: TRBV5-4
cdr3_aa: ASSQEQQSNYGYT

clone_size: NA
j_call: TRBJ1-2
v_call: TRBV2
cdr3_aa: ASSERGDGNYGYT

clone_size: NA
j_call: TRBJ2-5
v_call: TRBV4-1
cdr3_aa: ASSQGLAGDETQY

clone_size: NA
j_call: TRBJ2-4
v_call: TRBV15
cdr3_aa: ATSRPSGDRNIQY

clone_size: NA
j_call: TRBJ2-7
v_call: TRBV27
cdr3_aa: ASSAGTGGSYEQY

clone_size: NA
j_call: TRBJ2-7
v_call: TRBV5-6
cdr3_aa: ASSLGNEQY

clone_size: NA
j_call: TRBJ1-3
v_call: TRBV2
cdr3_aa: ASSDRRGGGNTIY

clone_size: NA
j_call: TRBJ2-1
v_call: TRBV5-6
cdr3_aa: ASSLARGTTGNEQF

clone_size: NA
j_call: TRBJ2-3
v_call: TRBV2
cdr3_aa: ASSERRGRITDTQY

clone_size: few
j_call: TRBJ2-3
v_call: TRBV4-1
cdr3_aa: ASSPHGLAGGTADTQY